This TCR beta chain was obtained from a study of blood T cell repertoires in COVID-19. Study at large: Sample material is recorded as cDNA or gDNA derived from T cells, B-cell-depleted T cells, or PBMCs.

In the original processing: Scientists estimated how many nucleated cells there were by amplifying reference gene primers. Assay used: immunoSEQ multiplex PCR; TCRdb lists only in-frame clones, some missing. V and J calls and clone size are given by that table; D and trimming were obtained from the DNA. There are some 380,000 clones in the sample; over 75% occur only once, and over 2% lies in the top ten. Participant ages covered roughly 18 to 89 years across 20 to 30 US areas. Participant-given clinical history determined each cohort assignment. CDR1 and CDR2 (germline): SGHRS, YFSETQ. This CDR3 comprises 15 residues. The ends were cut back, 4 bases at V and 0 bases at J, with 14 bases in the middle.

The sample comprised PBMCs or T cells enriched from blood (not recorded which). This sequence originates from a woman aged 35 to 49 with acute COVID-19. V usage is TRBV5-1 and J usage is TRBJ2-7; TRBD2 is a possible D gene (5 bases). Here the CDR3 DNA reads TGCGCCAGCAGCCCCCTAGCTGGGAGCTCCTACGAGCAGTACTTC. Amino acid sequence: CASSPLAGSSYEQYF. The full variable domain, rest sourced from reference TRBV5-1 and TRBJ2-7, is KAGVTQTPRYLIKTRGQQVTLSCSPISGHRSVSWYQQTPGQGLQFLFEYFSETQRNKGNFPGRFSGRQFSNSRSEMNVSTLELGDSALYLCASSPLAGSSYEQYFGPGTRLTVT.